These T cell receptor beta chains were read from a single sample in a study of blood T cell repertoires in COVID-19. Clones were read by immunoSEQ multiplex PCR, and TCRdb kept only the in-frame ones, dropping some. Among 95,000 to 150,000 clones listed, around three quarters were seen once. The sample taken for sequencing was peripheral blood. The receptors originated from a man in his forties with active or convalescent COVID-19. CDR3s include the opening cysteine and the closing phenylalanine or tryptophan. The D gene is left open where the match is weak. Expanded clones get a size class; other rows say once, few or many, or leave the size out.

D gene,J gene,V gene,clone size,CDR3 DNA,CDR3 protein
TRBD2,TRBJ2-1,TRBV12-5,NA,TGTGCTAGTGGCCAGGGACTATCCCTTTACAATGAGCAGTTCTTC,CASGQGLSLYNEQFF
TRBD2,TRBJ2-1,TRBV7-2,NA,TGTGCCAGCAGACTAGCGGGAGATGCCTACAATGAGCAGTTCTTC,CASRLAGDAYNEQFF
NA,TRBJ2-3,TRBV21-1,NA,TGTGCCAGCAGCCCGCGGTCTAGCACAGATACGCAGTATTTT,CASSPRSSTDTQYF
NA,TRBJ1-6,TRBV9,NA,TGTGCCAGCAGTTTTGGGCTTAGCTCCTATAATTCACCCCTCCACTTT,CASSFGLSSYNSPLHF
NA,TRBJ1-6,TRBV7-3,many,TGTGCCAGCAGCTTAAGCGGTCCCCATTCACCCCTCCACTTT,CASSLSGPHSPLHF
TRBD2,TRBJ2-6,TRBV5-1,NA,TGCGCCAGCAGGGGCGGGAGCGGGGCCAACGTCCTGACTTTC,CASRGGSGANVLTF
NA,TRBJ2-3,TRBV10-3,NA,TGTGCCATCAGTGAGGGGGCAGGAAACACAGATACGCAGTATTTT,CAISEGAGNTDTQYF
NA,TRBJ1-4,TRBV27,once,TGTGCCAGCAGTTTGGTCCCGGTCCGAGAAAAACTGTTTTTT,CASSLVPVREKLFF
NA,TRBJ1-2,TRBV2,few,TGTGCCAGCAGGGACCGGACAGCTGGCAGTGGCTACACCTTC,CASRDRTAGSGYTF
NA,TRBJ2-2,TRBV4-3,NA,TGCGCCAGCAGCCAAGATCCGACTCCCGGGGAGCTGTTTTTT,CASSQDPTPGELFF
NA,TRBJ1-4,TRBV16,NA,TGTGCCAGCAGCCAATCGACAGGCGGTGGTGAAAAACTGTTTTTT,CASSQSTGGGEKLFF
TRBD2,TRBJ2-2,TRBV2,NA,TGTGCCAGCAGTAAAATTAGCGGGAAGGACGGGGAGCTGTTTTTT,CASSKISGKDGELFF
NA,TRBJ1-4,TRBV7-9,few,TGTGCCAGCAGAGGGGAATCAGGGGAAAAACTGTTTTTT,CASRGESGEKLFF
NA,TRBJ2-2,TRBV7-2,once,TGTGCCAGCAGCTTAGAATCGGGAGCGGTCGGGGAGCTGTTTTTT,CASSLESGAVGELFF
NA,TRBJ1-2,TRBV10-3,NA,TGTGCCATCAGTGAACGGACAACCTATGGCTACACCTTC,CAISERTTYGYTF
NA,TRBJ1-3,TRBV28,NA,TGTGCCAGCAGTTTAATACACTCTGGAAACACCATATATTTT,CASSLIHSGNTIYF
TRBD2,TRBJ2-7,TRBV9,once,TGTGCCAGCAGCGTAGCAGCGGGGCCCTCTTCCCAGTACTTC,CASSVAAGPSSQYF
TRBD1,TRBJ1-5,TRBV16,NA,TGTGCCAGCAGCGGGGGACAGTTTTTGGGTAGCAATCAGCCCCAGCATTTT,CASSGGQFLGSNQPQHF
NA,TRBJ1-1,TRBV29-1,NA,TGCAGCGTGCCTCGAAGGGGGGGCACTGAAGCTTTCTTT,CSVPRRGGTEAFF
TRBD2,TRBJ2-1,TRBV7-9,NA,TGTGCCAGCAGCTTAGCGGCGGGAGGGGACTCTGAGCAGTTCTTC,CASSLAAGGDSEQFF
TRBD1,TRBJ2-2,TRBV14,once,TGTGCCAGCAGCCAAGAAAAGTGGGGACAGAGCACCGGGGAGCTGTTTTTT,CASSQEKWGQSTGELFF
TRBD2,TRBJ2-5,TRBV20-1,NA,TGCAGTGCTAGTATGACTAGCGGGGGAGAGACCCAGTACTTC,CSASMTSGGETQYF
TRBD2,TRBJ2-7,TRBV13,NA,TGTGCCAGCAGCTCCACGGGGTGGGAGGGCTCTAAAGAGCAGTACTTC,CASSSTGWEGSKEQYF
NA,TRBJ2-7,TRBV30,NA,TGTGCCTGGAGTGGGGCAGGCTTCTACGAGCAGTACTTC,CAWSGAGFYEQYF
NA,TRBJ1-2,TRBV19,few,TGTGCCAGTAGTATAGTAATTCCTATCTATGGCTACACCTTC,CASSIVIPIYGYTF
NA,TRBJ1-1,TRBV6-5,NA,TGTGCCAGCAGTCAACAAAACACTGAAGCTTTCTTT,CASSQQNTEAFF
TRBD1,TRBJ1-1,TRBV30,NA,TGTGCCCAGGGTGGACAGGGGTACATGAACACTGAAGCTTTCTTT,CAQGGQGYMNTEAFF
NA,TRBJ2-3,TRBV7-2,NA,TGTGCCAGCAGCTTAGTGCGGGGAGATACGCAGTATTTT,CASSLVRGDTQYF
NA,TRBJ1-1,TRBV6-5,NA,TGTGCCAGCAGTTCGGGATTAGAGGACCGGGGGGCTTTCTTT,CASSSGLEDRGAFF
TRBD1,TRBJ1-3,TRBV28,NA,TGTGCCAGCAGTTTAGTAGGGGGCGGCGGAAACACCATATATTTT,CASSLVGGGGNTIYF
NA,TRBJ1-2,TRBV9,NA,TGTGCCAGCAGCAGGGAGTACTATGGCTACACCTTC,CASSREYYGYTF
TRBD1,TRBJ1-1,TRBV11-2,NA,TGTGCCAGCAGCCCCTGGCAGGGGGGTTATGGAACTGAAGCTTTCTTT,CASSPWQGGYGTEAFF
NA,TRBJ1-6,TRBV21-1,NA,TGTGCCAGCAGCAATCACAGGAGTCGGTTTAATTCACCCCTCCACTTT,CASSNHRSRFNSPLHF
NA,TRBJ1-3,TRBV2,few,TGTGCCAGCATTCGACTCCCGAGCTCTGGAAACACCATATATTTT,CASIRLPSSGNTIYF
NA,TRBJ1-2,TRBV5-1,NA,TGCGCCAGCAGCTTTAATGGACAGACCTATGGCTACACCTTC,CASSFNGQTYGYTF
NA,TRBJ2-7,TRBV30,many,TGTGCCTGGAGTGTGACACTTTCCTACGAGCAGTACTTC,CAWSVTLSYEQYF
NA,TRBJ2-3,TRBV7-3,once,TGTGCCAGCAGCTCCCGAGTCGGCACAGATACGCAGTATTTT,CASSSRVGTDTQYF
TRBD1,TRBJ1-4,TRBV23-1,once,TGCGCCAGCAGAAGGACAGGGGGCGAAGGCGAAAAACTGTTTTTT,CASRRTGGEGEKLFF
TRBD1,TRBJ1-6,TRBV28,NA,TGTGCCAGCAAAGGGACAGCCGATAATTCACCCCTCCACTTT,CASKGTADNSPLHF
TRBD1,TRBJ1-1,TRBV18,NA,TGTGCCAGCTCACCACCTTTGGGACAGGGGAACACTGAAGCTTTCTTT,CASSPPLGQGNTEAFF
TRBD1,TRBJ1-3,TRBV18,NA,TGTGCCAGCTCACCCGCGACAGGGCACTCTGGAAACACCATATATTTT,CASSPATGHSGNTIYF
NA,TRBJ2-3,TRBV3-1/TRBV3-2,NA,TGTGCCAGCAGCCAGCGGAGCACAGATACGCAGTATTTT,CASSQRSTDTQYF
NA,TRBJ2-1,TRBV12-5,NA,TGTGCTAGTGGTTTGGTACGCGGGGTGTCCTACAATGAGCAGTTCTTC,CASGLVRGVSYNEQFF
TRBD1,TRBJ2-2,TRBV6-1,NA,TGTGCCAGCAGTGGATCGACAGGGGGCAGCGGGGAGCTGTTTTTT,CASSGSTGGSGELFF
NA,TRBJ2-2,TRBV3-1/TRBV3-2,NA,TGTGCCAGCAGCCAAATGGGGGGACGGTCTGGTGTGGAGCTGTTTTTT,CASSQMGGRSGVELFF
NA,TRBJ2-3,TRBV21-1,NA,TGTGCCAGCAGCAATTCCCGGACTAGCGGGGACTCAGATACGCAGTATTTT,CASSNSRTSGDSDTQYF
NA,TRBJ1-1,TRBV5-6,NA,TGTGCCAGCAGCTTAACGCGGGGGGCCCCGAACACTGAAGCTTTCTTT,CASSLTRGAPNTEAFF
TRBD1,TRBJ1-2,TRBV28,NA,TGTGCCACCCCAGACAGGGAATCACTCTATGGCTACACCTTC,CATPDRESLYGYTF
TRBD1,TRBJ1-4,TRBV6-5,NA,TGTGCCAGCAGTTACTCGACAGGGTTATCCGAAAAACTGTTTTTT,CASSYSTGLSEKLFF
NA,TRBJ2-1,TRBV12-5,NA,TGTGCTAGTGGTCCCTCTCCCCAGTTTCATGAGCAGTTCTTC,CASGPSPQFHEQFF
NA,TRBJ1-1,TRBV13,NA,TGTGCCAGCAGCTTAGGAGGGGGAGATACTGAAGCTTTCTTT,CASSLGGGDTEAFF
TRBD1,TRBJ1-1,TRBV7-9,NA,TGTGCCAGCAGCTTAGGGGACAGAGAGAACACTGAAGCTTTCTTT,CASSLGDRENTEAFF
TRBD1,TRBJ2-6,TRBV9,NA,TGTGCCAGCAGCGTAGCGAGGGGACAGGGAGGTGTCTCTGGGGCCAACGTCCTGACTTTC,CASSVARGQGGVSGANVLTF
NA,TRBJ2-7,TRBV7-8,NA,TGTGCCAGCAGCTTGTCTCCAGTCCCCTACGAGCAGTACTTC,CASSLSPVPYEQYF
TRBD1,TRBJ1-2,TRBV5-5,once,TGTGCCAGCAGGCAGGGCCGGGACAGGGATCTATATGGCTACACCTTC,CASRQGRDRDLYGYTF
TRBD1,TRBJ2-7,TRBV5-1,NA,TGCGCCAGCTCCGGACAGGGGAGAGCCGAGCAGTACTTC,CASSGQGRAEQYF
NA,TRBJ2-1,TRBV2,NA,TGTGCCAGCAGTAAAAGCGAAAGCTCCTACAATGAGCAGTTCTTC,CASSKSESSYNEQFF
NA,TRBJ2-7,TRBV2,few,TGCGGTGAGTTTTCCTACGAGCAGTACTTC,CGEFSYEQYF
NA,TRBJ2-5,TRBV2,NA,TGTGCCAGCAGTCCGGACTACCAAGAGACCCAGTACTTC,CASSPDYQETQYF
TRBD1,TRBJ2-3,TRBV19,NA,TGTGCCAGTAGTGACAGGGACAGTGTCACAGATACGCAGTATTTT,CASSDRDSVTDTQYF